Each of the 6 T cell receptor beta chains below was sequenced from the same sample in a study of cytomegalovirus exposure and HLA in healthy donors (dated by TCRdb to the late 2010s). Library method: the immunoSEQ multiplex PCR assay. A mixture of 60 forward primers for TCR Vbeta segments and 13 reverse primers for TCR Jbeta segments was used in the multiplex PCR. TCRdb holds this immuneACCESS table with in-frame rearrangements only. Some clones are missing; in checked studies, unresolved V genes explain under half, and the rest has no known cause. Present in this sample are 150,000 to 180,000 clones, around 84% of which were seen just once. The ten largest clones capture 5.5% to 6.5% of the sample. The sample was PBMCs. Every receptor here comes from a woman in her thirties or forties in good health and CMV-seropositive.

The chain couples TRBV9 to TRBJ2-1; 11 bases fit TRBD1. Germline V lookup: CDR1 SGDLS, CDR2 YYNGEE. J gave up 7 bases and V 3 bases, and 9 bases lay outside the gene matches. The length of the CDR3 is 16 residues. DNA for the CDR3: TGTGCCAGCAGCGCTGGACAGGGGGCAGGCGTTAATGAGCAGTTCTTC. Protein sequence: CASSAGQGAGVNEQFF.

The V call is TRBV25-1, the J call TRBJ2-7; 8 bases are a match to TRBD2. Unmatched junction bases numbered 7, after V lost 8 bases and J lost 4 bases. Germline V gene data show CDR1 as MGHDK and CDR2 as SYGVNS. The CDR3 has 13 residues. The CDR3 spells CASAWSGSYEQYF. The CDR3 bases are TGTGCCAGCGCCTGGAGCGGGAGTTACGAGCAGTACTTC.

A remark on this clone: Other nucleotide sequences from this sample produce the same CDR3. The CDR3 DNA follows: TGTGCCAGCAGCCAGGTTACAGGGGGAAATCAGCCCCAGCATTTT. Translation: CASSQVTGGNQPQHF. V and J are TRBV4-2 and TRBJ1-5; 8 nucleotides line up with TRBD1. V lost 3 bases to trimming and J lost 4 bases; unmatched junction nucleotides: 5. CDR3 length: 15 residues. CDR1 and CDR2 (germline): LGHNA, YNFKEQ.

A word on this clone: Other DNA sequences in this sample translate to the same CDR3. CDR3 sequence: CASSRTSSYEQYF. The CDR3, as DNA: TGTGCCAGCTCAAGGACTTCCTCCTACGAGCAGTACTTC. The rearrangement uses TRBV18 and TRBJ2-7, with a possible D match to TRBD2 (5 bases). CDR1 is KGHSH, CDR2 LQKENI, per germline. Trimming removed 5 bases at V and 0 bases at J, with 8 bases between. The CDR3 is made up of 13 amino acids.

V is TRBV15 and J is TRBJ2-7; 7 bases are a match to TRBD1. This CDR3 spans 15 amino acids. The junction had 8 bases not matched to a gene; V was cut back by 0 bases and J by 6 bases. Germline V gives CDR1 LNHNV, CDR2 YYDKDF (reference sequence). The CDR3 DNA sequence: TGTGCCACCAGCAGAGATAGGGGGACAGCTGGCGAGCAGTACTTC. Translation: CATSRDRGTAGEQYF.

V usage is TRBV11-3 and J usage is TRBJ2-3; TRBD2 agrees at 11 bases. J gave up 7 bases and V 4 bases, and 16 bases lay outside the gene matches. From germline, CDR1 is SGHNT and CDR2 YENEEA. CDR3 length: 18 amino acids. DNA for the CDR3: TGTGCCAGCAGCTCACCCCTAGCGGGAGGTCGCGCGCGTTATACGCAGTATTTT. Translating gives CASSSPLAGGRARYTQYF.